These 21 T cell receptor beta chains were all obtained from the same sample, sequenced in a study of CD8+ T cells in alopecia areata. The sequencing template was cDNA reverse transcribed from extracted RNA. Measured with immunoSEQ multiplex PCR; TCRdb has only the in-frame clones, and not every one. The table includes about 150,000 clones, around 55% detected once. Sequencing was done on a sample of CD4+ T cells sorted from blood. Every receptor here comes from a human donor in good health.

In its sample, this clone was seen a few times. The rearrangement links TRBV27 to TRBJ1-5; D uncertain. V lost 8 bases and J lost 2, with 10 bases in between. Germline assignment: CDR1 MNHEY and CDR2 SMNVEV (reference sequence). This CDR3 spans 13 amino acids. The CDR3 region has the DNA TGTGCCAGCGGCTTTATGGGCAATCAGCCCCAGCATTTT. Translating it yields CASGFMGNQPQHF.

The chain carries TRBV5-4 and TRBJ2-7; 7 nucleotides agree with TRBD1. This CDR3 spans 15 amino acids. V lost 0 bases, J lost 0 bases, and 3 bases stayed unmatched. The germline V gene has CDR1 SGHNT and CDR2 YYREEE (reference sequence). The CDR3 nucleotides read TGTGCCAGCAGCTTGGCCAGGGGGTTCTCCTACGAGCAGTACTTC. Amino acid sequence: CASSLARGFSYEQYF.

The table lists this clone with a few counts. V usage is TRBV6-1 and J usage is TRBJ2-7; D unresolved. Looked up from germline, CDR1 is MNHNS and CDR2 is SASEGT. Trimming took 2 bases from V and 5 from J, leaving 19 bases between them. CDR3 length: 16 residues. CDR3 protein: CASSENPRRYGNEQYF. The CDR3, as DNA: TGTGCCAGCAGTGAAAATCCCCGTAGGTATGGAAACGAGCAGTACTTC.

The chain couples TRBV30 to TRBJ2-5, with D tentatively TRBD2 (5 bases). This CDR3 is built from 13 residues. V lost 3 bases to trimming and J lost 5 bases, with 13 bases between them. Germline V gives CDR1 GTSNPN, CDR2 SVGIG (reference sequence). The DNA for the CDR3 is TGTGCCTGGAGGGAGGACCTGCGCGAGACCCAGTACTTC. Translated, it gives CAWREDLRETQYF.

V usage is TRBV5-1 and J usage is TRBJ2-7; TRBD2 matches at 11 bases. Germline V gene lookup returns CDR1 SGHRS and CDR2 YFSETQ. The CDR3 has 19 residues. J gave up 3 bases and V 4 bases, and 18 bases lay outside the gene matches. CDR3 DNA: TGCGCCAGCAGCGGAGGACGCCCTACCGGGACTAGCGGACTCTACGAGCAGTACTTC. As protein: CASSGGRPTGTSGLYEQYF.

This clone was recorded once. This rearrangement joins TRBV19 to TRBJ2-5; D may be TRBD2 (5 bases). This CDR3 contains 13 residues. V gave up 9 bases and J gave up 4 bases, with 15 bases separating them. CDR1 and CDR2 (germline): LNHDA, SQIVND (reference sequence). The CDR3, as DNA: TGTGCCAGCCGAGAATCGGGGAGAGAGACCCAGTACTTC. Protein: CASRESGRETQYF.

This chain connects TRBV4-1 to TRBJ1-2, with D possibly being TRBD1 (5 bases). The CDR3 sequence is 13 residues long. CDR1 and CDR2 (germline): MGHRA, YSYEKL. Trimming stripped 4 bases from V and 0 bases from J, with 6 bases between. The chain's CDR3 is CASSLTANYGYTF. CDR3 DNA: TGCGCCAGCAGCCTGACAGCTAACTATGGCTACACCTTC.

The rearrangement links TRBV5-1 to TRBJ2-5; D may be TRBD2 (5 bases). V dropped 1 base and J dropped 2 bases, with 9 bases sitting between them. CDR1 and CDR2 from the germline V gene are SGHRS and YFSETQ. The CDR3 is 14 amino acids. CDR3 nucleotides: TGCGCCAGCAGCTTGTTCGGGAATCAAGAGACCCAGTACTTC. It translates to CASSLFGNQETQYF.

The table lists this clone with a few counts. V is TRBV19 and J is TRBJ1-2; no clear D gene. Germline V gene sequence: CDR1 LNHDA, CDR2 SQIVND (reference sequence). V lost 6 bases, J lost 8 bases, and 13 bases lay in between. This CDR3 region has 12 residues. The CDR3 loop is CASSSGAGGYTF. Written as DNA, the CDR3 is TGTGCCAGTAGCTCAGGTGCAGGAGGCTACACCTTC. The full variable domain, with the rest looked up from reference TRBV19 and TRBJ1-2, is DGGITQSPKYLFRKEGQNVTLSCEQNLNHDAMYWYRQDPGQGLRLIYYSQIVNDFQKGDIAEGYSVSREKKESFPLTVTSAQKNPTAFYLCASSSGAGGYTFGSGTRLTVV.

This clone was observed a handful of times. V gene TRBV5-1 combines with J gene TRBJ1-1; D gene ambiguous. The CDR3 totals 13 residues. Germline lookup yields CDR1 SGHRS and CDR2 YFSETQ. Trimming took 0 bases from V and 3 from J, leaving 6 bases between them. CDR3 nucleotide sequence: TGCGCCAGCAGCTTGGACATCCACACTGAAGCTTTCTTT. Its translation is CASSLDIHTEAFF.

This clone was seen a few times. This chain connects TRBV6-6 to TRBJ2-7; 9 bases align to TRBD1. This CDR3 is built from 14 residues. The J segment lost 5 bases and the V segment lost 4 bases, leaving 6 bases of the junction unmatched. The germline V gene has CDR1 MNHNY and CDR2 SVGAGI (reference sequence). The CDR3 protein is CASSSKDRGHEQYF. The CDR3 coding sequence is TGTGCCAGCAGTTCTAAGGACAGGGGTCACGAGCAGTACTTC.

The chain uses TRBV20-1 and TRBJ1-1; D not certain. The ends were cut back, 6 bases at V and 1 base at J, with 6 bases in the middle. This CDR3 is 11 amino acids long. Germline lookup yields CDR1 DFQATT and CDR2 SNEGSKA (reference sequence). The CDR3 reads CSAGKNTEAFF. The CDR3 DNA reads TGCAGTGCCGGAAAGAACACTGAAGCTTTCTTT.

This clone has only a few counts. The limits of the CDR3 on the DNA are not certain, so only TCRdb's listed CDR3 is given. The V gene is TRBV29-1, the J gene TRBJ2-1. Germline loops: CDR1 SQVTM, CDR2 ANQGSEA. The CDR3 contains 13 residues when both ends are counted. The CDR3: CSVGEGTPSSLFF.

The chain links TRBV11-2 to TRBJ1-1; no reliable D call. CDR1 SGHAT and CDR2 FQNNGV come from the germline V gene. CDR3 size: 14 residues. V was shortened by 4 bases and J by 3 bases, with 12 bases between the two germline ends. CDR3 sequence reads: CASSSNGEDTEAFF. The CDR3 DNA is TGTGCCAGCAGCTCAAACGGGGAGGACACTGAAGCTTTCTTT. Complete variable domain (other parts from reference TRBV11-2 and TRBJ1-1): EAGVAQSPRYKIIEKRQSVAFWCNPISGHATLYWYQQILGQGPKLLIQFQNNGVVDDSQLPKDRFSAERLKGVDSTLKIQPAKLEDSAVYLCASSSNGEDTEAFFGQGTRLTVV.

The chain has TRBV2 and TRBJ1-5; D remains ambiguous. CDR3 length equals 13 residues. Germline-derived CDR1 and CDR2 are SNHLY and FYNNEI. V was shortened by 3 bases and J by 5 bases, with 8 bases between the two germline ends. The CDR3 DNA follows: TGTGCCAGCAGTGATTCGGAAGATCAGCCCCAGCATTTT. It yields the protein CASSDSEDQPQHF.

This chain links TRBV2 with TRBJ2-1; 8 bases align to TRBD2. Germline CDR1 reads SNHLY; CDR2 reads FYNNEI. V was clipped by 8 bases and J by 0 bases; unmatched bases: 6. This CDR3 contains 15 residues. The DNA for the CDR3 is TGTGCCAGCTCCCAAAGCGGGAGCTCCTACAATGAGCAGTTCTTC. It encodes CASSQSGSSYNEQFF.

The rearrangement links TRBV29-1 to TRBJ2-7; 9 nucleotides line up with TRBD2. V was clipped by 4 bases and J by 0 bases; unmatched bases: 7. The CDR3 sequence is 15 residues long. CDR1 and CDR2 (germline): SQVTM, ANQGSEA. In DNA, the CDR3 is TGCAGCGTTGGGTCAGCGGGAGGATTCTCCTACGAGCAGTACTTC. It encodes CSVGSAGGFSYEQYF.

The count of this clone is one. The J gene is TRBJ2-5, the V gene TRBV30; TRBD2 is a possible D gene (7 bases). The CDR3 consists of 13 residues. Trimming took 4 bases from V and 4 from J, leaving 13 bases between them. Germline lookup yields CDR1 GTSNPN and CDR2 SVGIG (reference sequence). The CDR3 reads CAWTLGGGETQYF. DNA of the CDR3: TGTGCCTGGACCTTGGGAGGGGGAGAGACCCAGTACTTC. The full variable domain, in which reference TRBV30 and TRBJ2-5 provide the parts outside the CDR3, is SQTIHQWPATLVQPVGSPLSLECTVEGTSNPNLYWYRQAAGRGLQLLFYSVGIGQISSEVPQNLSASRPQDRQFILSSKKLLLSDSGFYLCAWTLGGGETQYFGPGTRLLVL.

This clone was detected only once. V is TRBV29-1 and J is TRBJ1-2, with D perhaps TRBD1 (5 bases). Germline lookup yields CDR1 SQVTM and CDR2 ANQGSEA. V was trimmed by 4 bases and J by 6 bases, leaving 9 bases between them. CDR3 size: 11 residues. The CDR3 bases are TGCAGCGTTGGGGGACGAGATGGCTACACCTTC. As protein: CSVGGRDGYTF.

The chain employs TRBV5-1 and TRBJ2-1; 7 bases line up with TRBD2. This CDR3 has 17 amino acids. Germline-derived CDR1 and CDR2 are SGHRS and YFSETQ. The V gene end was trimmed by 5 bases and the J gene end by 4 bases; junction bases not matched to a gene: 15. CDR3 loop: CASRLGLGLAVYNEQFF. DNA for the CDR3: TGCGCCAGCAGGCTTGGCTTAGGGCTAGCGGTATACAATGAGCAGTTCTTC.

V gene TRBV4-2 combines with J gene TRBJ2-3, with 10 positions matching TRBD2. CDR3 length equals 16 residues. Trimming at V came to 4 bases and at J to 3 bases, leaving 7 bases not matched to a gene. Germline V gives CDR1 LGHNA, CDR2 YNFKEQ. The CDR3 nucleotides read TGTGCCAGCAGCCGAGGGACAGCGGGAGGGACAGATACGCAGTATTTT. Translated: CASSRGTAGGTDTQYF.